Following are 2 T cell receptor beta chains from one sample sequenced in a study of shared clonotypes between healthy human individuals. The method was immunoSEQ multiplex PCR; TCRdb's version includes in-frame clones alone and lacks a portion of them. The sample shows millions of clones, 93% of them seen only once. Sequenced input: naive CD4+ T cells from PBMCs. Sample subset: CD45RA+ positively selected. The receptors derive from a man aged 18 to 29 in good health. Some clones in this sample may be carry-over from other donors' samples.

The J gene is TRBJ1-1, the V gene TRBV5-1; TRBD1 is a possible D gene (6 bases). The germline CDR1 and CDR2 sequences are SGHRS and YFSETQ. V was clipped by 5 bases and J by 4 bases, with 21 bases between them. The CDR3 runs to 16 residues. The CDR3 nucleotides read TGCGCCAGCAGACTGGATCCCGGAGAGGGGGGCACTGAAGCTTTCTTT. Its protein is CASRLDPGEGGTEAFF.

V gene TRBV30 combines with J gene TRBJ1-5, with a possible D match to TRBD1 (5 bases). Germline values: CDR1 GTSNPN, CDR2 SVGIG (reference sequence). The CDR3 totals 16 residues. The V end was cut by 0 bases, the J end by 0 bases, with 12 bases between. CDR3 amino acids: CAWSVRAGTSNQPQHF. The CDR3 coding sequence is TGTGCCTGGAGTGTTAGGGCAGGGACTAGCAATCAGCCCCAGCATTTT.